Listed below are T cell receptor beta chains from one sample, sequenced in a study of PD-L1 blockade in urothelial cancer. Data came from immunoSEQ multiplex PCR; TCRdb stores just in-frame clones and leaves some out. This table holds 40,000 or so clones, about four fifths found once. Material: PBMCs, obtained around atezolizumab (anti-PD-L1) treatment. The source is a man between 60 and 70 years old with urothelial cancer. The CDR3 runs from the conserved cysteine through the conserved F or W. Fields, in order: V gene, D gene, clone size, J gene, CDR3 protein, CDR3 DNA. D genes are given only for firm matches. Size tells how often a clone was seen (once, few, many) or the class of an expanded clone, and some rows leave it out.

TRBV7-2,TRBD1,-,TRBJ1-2,CASSNGQGDGYTF,TGTGCCAGCAGTAACGGACAGGGCGATGGCTACACCTTC
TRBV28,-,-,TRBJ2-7,CASSPSGFQSYEQYF,TGTGCCAGCAGCCCATCGGGTTTTCAATCCTACGAGCAGTACTTC
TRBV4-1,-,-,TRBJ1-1,CASSQGTENTEAFF,TGCGCCAGCAGCCAAGGGACAGAGAACACTGAAGCTTTCTTT
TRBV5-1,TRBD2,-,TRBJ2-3,CASSLAGGLTDTQYF,TGCGCCAGCAGCTTAGCGGGGGGCCTCACAGATACGCAGTATTTT
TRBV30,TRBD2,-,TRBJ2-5,CASAGGRQETQYF,TGTGCCTCAGCGGGGGGTCGCCAAGAGACCCAGTACTTC
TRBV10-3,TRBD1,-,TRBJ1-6,CAISLDRGRNNSPLHF,TGTGCCATCAGTTTAGACAGGGGGCGGAATAATTCACCCCTCCACTTT
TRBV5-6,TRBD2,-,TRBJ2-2,CASTPYSGGPPGELFF,TGTGCCAGCACGCCGTATTCGGGGGGGCCGCCCGGGGAGCTGTTTTTT
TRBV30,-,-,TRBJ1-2,CAWRQRGVGGYTF,TGTGCCTGGAGACAGCGGGGGGTAGGGGGCTACACCTTC
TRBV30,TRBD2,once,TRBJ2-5,CAWSAGLAQETQYF,TGTGCCTGGAGTGCCGGACTAGCGCAAGAGACCCAGTACTTC
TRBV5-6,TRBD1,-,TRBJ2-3,CASSRKTTGTDTQYF,TGTGCCAGCAGCAGAAAAACGACAGGGACGGATACGCAGTATTTT
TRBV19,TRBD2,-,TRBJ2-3,CASSIAAYGLAGVTDTQYF,TGTGCCAGTAGTATAGCCGCCTACGGACTAGCGGGGGTCACAGATACGCAGTATTTT
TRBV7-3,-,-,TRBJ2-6,CASSLIHRRDVLTF,TGTGCCAGCAGCTTAATCCACAGGAGGGACGTCCTGACTTTC
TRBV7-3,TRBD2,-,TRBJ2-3,CASSSDRTSGGAYTQYF,TGTGCCAGCAGCTCCGACCGGACTAGCGGGGGGGCATATACGCAGTATTTT
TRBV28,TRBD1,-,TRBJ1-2,CASSLLTGGSYGYTF,TGTGCCAGCAGTTTATTAACAGGGGGGAGCTATGGCTACACCTTC
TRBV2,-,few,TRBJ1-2,CASSPSPGVRGYGYTF,TGTGCCAGCAGTCCAAGTCCAGGGGTAAGAGGATATGGCTACACCTTC
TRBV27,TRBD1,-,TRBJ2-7,CASSWTGTGGEQYF,TGTGCCAGCAGTTGGACAGGGACAGGGGGAGAGCAGTACTTC
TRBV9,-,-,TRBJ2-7,CASSPRDSYEQYF,TGTGCCAGCAGCCCTCGAGACTCCTACGAGCAGTACTTC
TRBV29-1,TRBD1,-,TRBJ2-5,CSADRASGQYF,TGCAGCGCCGACAGGGCAAGTGGCCAGTACTTC
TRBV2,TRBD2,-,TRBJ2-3,CASRVGREGGTQYF,TGTGCCAGCAGGGTGGGCAGGGAGGGTGGTACGCAGTATTTT
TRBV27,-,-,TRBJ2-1,CASRRDFSYNEQFF,TGTGCCAGCAGGCGGGACTTCTCCTACAATGAGCAGTTCTTC
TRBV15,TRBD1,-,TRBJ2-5,CATSRGTGQETQYF,TGTGCCACCAGCAGGGGGACAGGCCAAGAGACCCAGTACTTC
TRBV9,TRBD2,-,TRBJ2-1,CASSVVASGGISYNEQFF,TGTGCCAGCAGCGTAGTAGCTAGCGGGGGAATCTCCTACAATGAGCAGTTCTTC
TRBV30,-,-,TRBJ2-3,CAWSRGGGSTDTQYF,TGTGCCTGGAGTAGAGGGGGGGGTAGCACAGATACGCAGTATTTT
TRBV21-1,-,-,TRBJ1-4,CASSNGGVGGLLITNEKLFF,TGTGCCAGCAGCAACGGAGGGGTAGGCGGACTCCTTATAACTAATGAAAAACTGTTTTTT
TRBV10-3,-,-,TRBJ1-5,CAISESKGIGNQPQHF,TGTGCCATCAGTGAGTCCAAGGGGATTGGCAATCAGCCCCAGCATTTT
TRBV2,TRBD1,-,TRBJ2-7,CASSFPATTGSSSYEQYF,TGTGCCAGCAGTTTTCCAGCTACGACAGGGTCAAGCTCCTACGAGCAGTACTTC
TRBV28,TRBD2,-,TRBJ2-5,CASSLTTGGLWETQYF,TGTGCCAGCAGTTTAACTACGGGGGGGCTGTGGGAGACCCAGTACTTC